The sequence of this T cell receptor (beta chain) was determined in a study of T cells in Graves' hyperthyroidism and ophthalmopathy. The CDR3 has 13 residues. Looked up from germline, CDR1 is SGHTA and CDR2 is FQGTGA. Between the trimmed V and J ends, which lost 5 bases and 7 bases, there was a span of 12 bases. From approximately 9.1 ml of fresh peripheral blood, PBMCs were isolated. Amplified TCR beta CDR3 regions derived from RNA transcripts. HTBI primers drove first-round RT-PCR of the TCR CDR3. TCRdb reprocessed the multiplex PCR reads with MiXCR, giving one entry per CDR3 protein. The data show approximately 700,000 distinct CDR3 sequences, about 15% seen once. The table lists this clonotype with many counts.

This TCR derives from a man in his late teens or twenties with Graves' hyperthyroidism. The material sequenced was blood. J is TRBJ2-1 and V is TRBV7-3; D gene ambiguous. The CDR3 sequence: CASSPGLGNEQFF. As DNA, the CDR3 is TGTGCCAGCAGCCCGGGCCTGGGGAATGAGCAGTTCTTC.